The subject of this entry is one T cell receptor beta chain. V lost 1 base and J lost 0, with 13 bases in between. Germline V gene lookup returns CDR1 MNHEY and CDR2 SVGEGT. CDR3 length: 17 amino acids. The data stem from a study of T cell repertoires in cytomegalovirus infection. TCRdb re-analysed the reads in MiXCR, keeping a single row per CDR3 protein. The table records hundreds of thousands of distinct CDR3 sequences, about a sixth of them present only once. The specimen was PBMCs. This clonotype was obtained from a human donor in good health (CMV status not recorded). Some clones in this sample may be carry-over from other donors' samples. The chain combines TRBV6-2 or TRBV6-3 with TRBJ1-5; unclear D gene. Here the CDR3 reads CASSYLSRLPSNQPQHF. The CDR3 DNA follows: TGTGCCAGCAGTTACTTATCCAGGCTTCCTAGCAATCAGCCCCAGCATTTT.